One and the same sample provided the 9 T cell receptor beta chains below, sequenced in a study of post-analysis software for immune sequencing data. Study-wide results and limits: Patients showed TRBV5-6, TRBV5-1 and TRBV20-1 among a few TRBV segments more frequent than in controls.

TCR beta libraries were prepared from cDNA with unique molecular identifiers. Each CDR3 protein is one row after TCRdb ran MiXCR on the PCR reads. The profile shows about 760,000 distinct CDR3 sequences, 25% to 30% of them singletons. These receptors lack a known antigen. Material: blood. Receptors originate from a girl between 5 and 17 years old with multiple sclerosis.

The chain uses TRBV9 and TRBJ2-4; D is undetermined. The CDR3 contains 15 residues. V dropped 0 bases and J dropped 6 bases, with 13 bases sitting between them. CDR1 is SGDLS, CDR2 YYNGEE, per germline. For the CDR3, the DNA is TGTGCCAGCAGCGTAGGTATGGCCGATGGAAACATTCAGTACTTC. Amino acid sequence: CASSVGMADGNIQYF.

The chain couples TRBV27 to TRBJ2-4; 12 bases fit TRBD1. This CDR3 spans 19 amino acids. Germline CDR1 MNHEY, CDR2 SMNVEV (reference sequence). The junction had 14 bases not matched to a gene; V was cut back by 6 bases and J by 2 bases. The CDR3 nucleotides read TGTGCCAGCAGATACTCCGGGACAGGGGGCTATGAGTCCAAAAACATTCAGTACTTC. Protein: CASRYSGTGGYESKNIQYF.

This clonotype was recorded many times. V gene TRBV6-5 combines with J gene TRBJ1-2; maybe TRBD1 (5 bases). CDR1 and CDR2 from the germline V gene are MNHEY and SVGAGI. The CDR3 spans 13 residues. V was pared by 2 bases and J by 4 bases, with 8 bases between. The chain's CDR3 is CASSYGAGYGYTF. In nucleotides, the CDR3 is TGTGCCAGCAGTTACGGGGCAGGCTATGGCTACACCTTC.

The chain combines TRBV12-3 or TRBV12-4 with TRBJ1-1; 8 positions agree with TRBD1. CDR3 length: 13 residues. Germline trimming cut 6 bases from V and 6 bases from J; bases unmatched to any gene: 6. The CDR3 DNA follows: TGTGCCAGCAGCAGGGGGCAACGTGCTGAAGCTTTCTTT. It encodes CASSRGQRAEAFF.

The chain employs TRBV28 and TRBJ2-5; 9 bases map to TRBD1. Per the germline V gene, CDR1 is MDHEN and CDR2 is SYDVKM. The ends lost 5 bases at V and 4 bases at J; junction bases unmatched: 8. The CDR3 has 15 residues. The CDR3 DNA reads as TGTGCCAGCAGTAACACAGGGGGCGCGGGAGAGACCCAGTACTTC. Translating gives CASSNTGGAGETQYF.

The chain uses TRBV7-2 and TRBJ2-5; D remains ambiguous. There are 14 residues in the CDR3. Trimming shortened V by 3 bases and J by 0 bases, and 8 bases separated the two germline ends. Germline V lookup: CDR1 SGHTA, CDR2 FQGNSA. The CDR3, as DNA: TGTGCCAGCAGCTTTTTAGACTACCAAGAGACCCAGTACTTC. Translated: CASSFLDYQETQYF.

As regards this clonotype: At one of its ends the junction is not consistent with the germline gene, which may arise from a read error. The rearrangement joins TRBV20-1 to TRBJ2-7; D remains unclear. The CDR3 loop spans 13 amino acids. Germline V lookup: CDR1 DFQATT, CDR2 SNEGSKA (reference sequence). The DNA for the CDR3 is TGCAGTGTTAGAACTTCCTATTCCTACGAGCAGTACTTC. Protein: CSVRTSYSYEQYF.

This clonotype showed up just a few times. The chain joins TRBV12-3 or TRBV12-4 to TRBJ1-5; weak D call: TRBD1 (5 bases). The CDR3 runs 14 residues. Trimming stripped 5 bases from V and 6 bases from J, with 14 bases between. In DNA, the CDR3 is TGTGCCAGCAGTCTCGGGACGGAGGGTCAGCCCCAGCATTTT. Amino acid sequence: CASSLGTEGQPQHF.

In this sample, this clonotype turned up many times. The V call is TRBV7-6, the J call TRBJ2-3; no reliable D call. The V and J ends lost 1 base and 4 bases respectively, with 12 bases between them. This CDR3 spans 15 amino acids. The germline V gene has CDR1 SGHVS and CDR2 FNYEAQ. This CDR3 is CASSLVPARPDTQYF. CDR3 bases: TGTGCCAGCAGCTTAGTTCCCGCTCGTCCAGATACGCAGTATTTT.